This T cell receptor (beta chain) was recovered during a study of blood T cell repertoires in COVID-19. The CDR3 contains 15 residues. Germline V lookup: CDR1 MDHEN, CDR2 SYDVKM. Trimming cost V 5 bases and J 6 bases; bases outside gene matches: 11. This clone was detected once. Produced via immunoSEQ multiplex PCR; TCRdb's table is partial and in-frame only. The repertoire holds around 360,000 clones, with around 87% as singletons. Source material: peripheral blood. This clonotype was obtained from a young woman with COVID-19, enrolled during active disease. The chain recombines TRBV28 with TRBJ2-7; 9 bases are a match to TRBD1. The CDR3 DNA sequence: TGTGCCAGCAGTACTCAAACAGGGGGCGGAGGCGAGCAGTACTTC. Protein sequence: CASSTQTGGGGEQYF.